This entry features one T cell receptor beta chain sequence. Its antigen remains unknown. The data derive from a study of cytomegalovirus exposure and HLA in healthy donors. Primers: 60 Vbeta forward and 13 Jbeta reverse. The table came from immunoSEQ multiplex PCR; TCRdb's copy has only in-frame clones and leaves some out. The sample includes more than 95,000 clones. Overall study results and limits: Reports indicate that TCR beta sequences accurately predicted the HLA-A and HLA-B alleles of most subjects.

The receptor was derived from a man aged 40-55 years in good health and CMV-seronegative. Sequencing was carried out using PBMCs.

The CDR3 here is CASSFTGATEAFF. The CDR3 DNA reads TGCGCCAGCAGCTTCACTGGGGCCACTGAAGCTTTCTTT. This sequence joins TRBV5-1 and TRBJ1-1, with D possibly being TRBD1 (5 bases). The CDR3 spans 13 residues. Germline V CDR1 and CDR2: SGHRS, YFSETQ. Between the trimmed V and J ends, which lost 2 bases and 4 bases, there was a span of 9 bases.